This T cell receptor (beta chain) was identified during a study of identical twins. Everyone who gave samples was a healthy Caucasian. Study results and caveats: Cord blood's abundant beta clonotypes had fewer insertions, unlike memory repertoires.

Notes on this clonotype: Its antigen is unknown.

From germline, CDR1 is SGHAT and CDR2 FQNNGV. The germline V and J ends were trimmed by 8 bases and 4 bases, with 14 bases remaining between them. The CDR3 runs 14 residues. Carrying unique molecular identifiers, the cDNA also gained a universal primer site through template switching. TCRdb independently ran MiXCR on the 5' RACE reads; one entry per CDR3 protein. The sample carries over 600,000 distinct CDR3 sequences, around 20% recorded once. These same data were also listed under a study on T cells expressing NK-cell markers. From that paper: What remained unclear was the HCMV specificity of expanded NKG2C+ T cell clones.

The chain carries TRBV11-2 and TRBJ2-2; D is perhaps TRBD2 (5 bases). Input material: PBMCs. This sequence was found in a woman aged 18 to 35 in good health. In DNA form, the CDR3 reads TGTGCCAGCTCCTCGGGGAGTCTCACCGGGGAGCTGTTTTTT. Residues: CASSSGSLTGELFF.